Listed here are 12 T cell receptor beta chains from one sample, sequenced in a study of cytomegalovirus exposure and HLA in healthy donors. Primers for the PCR totalled 60 Vbeta and 13 Jbeta. TCRdb's table, derived via immunoSEQ multiplex PCR, lists solely in-frame clones and lacks some. Here the sample spans 65,000 to 90,000 clones, about three quarters being singletons. Sample: PBMCs. The receptors stem from a woman between 40 and 50 years old in good health and CMV-seropositive.

This chain connects TRBV5-4 to TRBJ2-2; 11 positions agree with TRBD1. Trimming removed 5 bases from V and 9 bases from J; junction bases left unmatched: 6. Germline V gene sequence: CDR1 SGHNT, CDR2 YYREEE (reference sequence). The CDR3 has 14 amino acids. The chain's CDR3 is CASSHRDRGRELFF. The CDR3 DNA is TGTGCCAGCAGTCACCGGGACAGGGGGAGGGAGCTGTTTTTT.

The chain joins TRBV2 to TRBJ2-5; 7 bases map to TRBD2. CDR3 length equals 14 residues. The germline gives CDR1 SNHLY, CDR2 FYNNEI. V shed 3 bases and J 6 bases; nucleotides not matched to a gene: 7. The CDR3 reads CASSETGGGKTQYF. CDR3 nucleotide sequence: TGTGCCAGCAGTGAGACTGGCGGGGGAAAGACCCAGTACTTC.

The CDR3 DNA is TGTGCCAGCAGTCCAAGGACGGGGAGGGCCTACAATGAGCAGTTCTTC. As protein: CASSPRTGRAYNEQFF. This sequence joins TRBV27 and TRBJ2-1, with 7 positions matching TRBD2. CDR1 MNHEY and CDR2 SMNVEV come from the germline V gene (reference sequence). The V segment lost 5 bases and the J segment 2 bases; nucleotides outside the gene matches: 9. The CDR3 length is 16 residues.

The genes are TRBV19 and TRBJ1-5; 7 bases align to TRBD1. The CDR3 has 14 residues. The V segment lost 5 bases and the J segment 5 bases; nucleotides outside the gene matches: 6. The V gene's germline CDR1 is LNHDA and CDR2 SQIVND (reference sequence). CDR3 amino acids: CASSVQGSDQPQHF. DNA of the CDR3: TGTGCCAGTAGTGTACAGGGGAGTGATCAGCCCCAGCATTTT.

This clone was found once. V and J are TRBV10-3 and TRBJ1-1; D perhaps matches TRBD1 (5 bases). The germline V gene has CDR1 ENHRY and CDR2 SYGVKD. V lost 11 bases and J lost 4, with 17 bases in between. This CDR3 has 13 amino acids. The DNA for the CDR3 is TGTGCCGCCGCGATAGGGGTTTTCACTGAAGCTTTCTTT. Translating it yields CAAAIGVFTEAFF.

The rearrangement links TRBV5-6 to TRBJ2-2, with 8 bases lining up with TRBD2. The CDR3 runs 18 residues. Trimming removed 3 bases from V and 1 base from J; junction bases left unmatched: 11. Germline CDR1 reads SGHDT; CDR2 reads YYEEEE. CDR3: CASSSRRELAVNTGELFF. Written as DNA, the CDR3 is TGTGCCAGCAGCTCCCGTCGAGAACTAGCGGTGAACACCGGGGAGCTGTTTTTT.

This chain joins TRBV27 and TRBJ1-2, with TRBD1 as a possible D gene (6 bases). This CDR3 is built from 14 residues. Trimming removed 6 bases from V and 8 bases from J, with 19 bases in between. The germline V gene encodes CDR1 MNHEY and CDR2 SMNVEV (reference sequence). CDR3: CASRDYDRPHGYTF. CDR3 nucleotides: TGTGCCAGCAGAGATTACGACAGGCCACACGGCTACACCTTC.

The CDR3 coding sequence is TGCAGCGTTGAATTGGCGGGATGGGGCTATGGCTACACCTTC. Translation: CSVELAGWGYGYTF. The chain recombines TRBV29-1 with TRBJ1-2, with D hard to call. The CDR3 length is 14 residues. Per germline, CDR1 SQVTM and CDR2 ANQGSEA. V lost 2 bases to trimming and J lost 4 bases, with 14 bases between them.

V usage is TRBV5-6 and J usage is TRBJ1-1, with TRBD1 matching 9 bases. V lost 7 bases and J lost 6; bases outside the gene matches: 7. Per the germline V gene, CDR1 is SGHDT and CDR2 is YYEEEE. The CDR3 loop spans 13 amino acids. Written as DNA, the CDR3 is TGTGCCAGCTGGGGACAGGGAGTCCCTGAAGCTTTCTTT. This sequence encodes CASWGQGVPEAFF.

This clone was counted between two and nine times. The chain joins TRBV30 to TRBJ2-1, with D possibly being TRBD1 (5 bases). Trimming pared 1 base from V and 5 bases from J, leaving 6 bases between. The CDR3 consists of 12 residues. Germline CDR1 GTSNPN, CDR2 SVGIG (reference sequence). The CDR3 reads CAWSGQHNEQFF. In DNA, the CDR3 is TGTGCCTGGAGTGGACAGCACAATGAGCAGTTCTTC.

The sample holds a few counts of this clone. The chain carries TRBV2 and TRBJ2-3; 7 bases are a match to TRBD2. This CDR3 comprises 14 residues. From germline, CDR1 is SNHLY and CDR2 FYNNEI. V trimming: 6 bases; J trimming: 0 bases; junction bases outside the gene matches: 3. Here the CDR3 reads CASRGRGSTDTQYF. As DNA, the CDR3 is TGTGCCAGCAGGGGGAGGGGAAGCACAGATACGCAGTATTTT.

The chain joins TRBV9 to TRBJ1-4; no clear D gene. Trimming removed 0 bases from V and 4 bases from J, with 13 bases in between. The CDR3 is 16 amino acids. In germline, CDR1 is SGDLS, CDR2 YYNGEE. CDR3 sequence (DNA): TGTGCCAGCAGCGTAGCTGGAGGGAGGTATAATGAAAAACTGTTTTTT. Amino acid sequence: CASSVAGGRYNEKLFF.